These T cell receptor beta chains were read from a single sample in a study of T cell repertoires in cytomegalovirus infection. TCRdb re-derived calls from the reads in MiXCR, one entry per CDR3 protein. The sample has around 530,000 distinct CDR3 sequences; approximately 15% are singletons. The sample taken for sequencing was CD8+ T cells from PBMCs. The receptors were gathered from a human donor in good health (CMV status not recorded). Some clones in this sample may be carry-over from other donors' samples. The CDR3 runs from the conserved cysteine through the conserved F or W. The D gene is left open where the match is weak. Some rows mark clone size as missing; the rest say once, few, many or name a class of expanded clone.

V	size	J	D	CDR3	DNA
TRBV7-9	many	TRBJ1-4	TRBD1	CASSLRDSEKLFF	TGTGCCAGCAGCTTACGGGACAGTGAAAAACTGTTTTTT
TRBV4-2	.	TRBJ2-1	.	CASSQEGGPSYNEQFF	TGTGCCAGCAGCCAAGAAGGGGGGCCCTCCTACAATGAGCAGTTCTTC
TRBV7-9	few	TRBJ1-2	.	CASSLRGDGYTF	TGTGCCAGCAGCCTCCGGGGCGACGGCTACACCTTC
TRBV7-8	many	TRBJ2-2	.	CASSRLLKNGELFF	TGTGCCAGCAGCCGTCTTCTAAAGAACGGGGAGCTGTTTTTT
TRBV28	many	TRBJ2-6	.	CASKIRDRSTFSGANVLTF	TGTGCCAGCAAGATTCGCGACCGGAGCACATTCTCTGGGGCCAACGTCCTGACTTTC
TRBV3-1	many	TRBJ1-2	.	CASSQEGLYNYGYTF	TGTGCCAGCAGCCAAGAAGGCCTCTATAACTATGGCTACACCTTC
TRBV5-4	few	TRBJ1-2	.	CASSARDGNYGYTF	TGTGCCAGCAGCGCCCGGGACGGCAACTATGGCTACACCTTC
TRBV30	.	TRBJ2-1	TRBD2	CAWSASGYNEQFF	TGTGCCTGGAGTGCTAGCGGCTACAATGAGCAGTTCTTC
TRBV19	many	TRBJ1-1	.	CASRAVMNTEAFF	TGTGCCAGTAGGGCCGTCATGAACACTGAAGCTTTCTTT
TRBV27	few	TRBJ1-2	.	CAIRDTYGYTF	TGTGCCATCCGGGACACCTATGGCTACACCTTC
TRBV7-9	.	TRBJ1-1	TRBD1	CASSNQGGNTEAFF	TGTGCCAGCAGCAATCAGGGGGGGAACACTGAAGCTTTCTTT
TRBV27	few	TRBJ1-5	.	CASRPGRINQPQHF	TGTGCCAGCAGACCCGGACGGATCAATCAGCCCCAGCATTTT
TRBV7-9	.	TRBJ1-1	.	CASRRRTEAFF	TGTGCCAGCAGAAGGAGGACTGAAGCTTTCTTT
TRBV27	many	TRBJ2-7	.	CASSGTANHEQYF	TGTGCCAGCAGTGGAACAGCGAACCACGAGCAGTACTTC
TRBV19	.	TRBJ2-7	.	CASSIKGVGISYEQYF	TGTGCCAGTAGTATTAAAGGAGTTGGGATATCGTACGAGCAGTACTTC
TRBV28	.	TRBJ2-3	TRBD2	CASSPGTSGSFTDTQYF	TGTGCCAGCAGTCCCGGGACTAGCGGGAGTTTCACAGATACGCAGTATTTT
TRBV7-3	.	TRBJ2-3	.	CASPQTDTQYF	TGTGCCAGCCCGCAGACAGATACGCAGTATTTT
TRBV9	.	TRBJ2-5	.	CASSTGTGVGETQYF	TGTGCCAGCAGCACGGGGACGGGAGTGGGAGAGACCCAGTACTTC
TRBV6-1	many	TRBJ1-1	.	CASSEKSLMNTEAFF	TGTGCCAGCAGTGAGAAGTCACTCATGAACACTGAAGCTTTCTTT
TRBV10-3	once	TRBJ1-1	TRBD1	CAISESLGQGNTEAFF	TGTGCCATCAGTGAATCATTAGGACAGGGGAACACTGAAGCTTTCTTT
TRBV2	many	TRBJ2-3	.	CASSDWTSTDTQYF	TGTGCCAGCAGTGATTGGACCAGCACGGATACGCAGTATTTT
TRBV2	few	TRBJ2-6	.	CASSEWRKLSGANVLTF	TGTGCCAGCAGTGAGTGGAGAAAATTATCCGGGGCCAACGTCCTGACTTTC
TRBV19	few	TRBJ1-1	.	CASSIVWGRVAFF	TGTGCCAGTAGTATAGTCTGGGGCAGGGTGGCTTTCTTT
TRBV6-5	many	TRBJ2-3	TRBD2	CASSYLTSGTDTQYF	TGTGCCAGCAGTTACTTGACTAGCGGCACAGATACGCAGTATTTT
TRBV7-6	medium-sized	TRBJ1-4	TRBD1	CASSRSTGKGLDEKLFF	TGTGCCAGCAGCCGATCGACAGGGAAGGGGTTAGATGAAAAACTGTTTTTT
TRBV9	.	TRBJ1-1	TRBD1	CASSGRRQGNTEAFF	TGTGCCAGCAGCGGTCGGCGACAGGGGAACACTGAAGCTTTCTTT
TRBV6-1	.	TRBJ1-5	.	CAPRWGRGTNQPQHF	TGTGCTCCACGTTGGGGTAGGGGGACCAATCAGCCCCAGCATTTT
TRBV7-9	.	TRBJ1-1	TRBD1	CASSYKGQGDTEAFF	TGTGCCAGCAGCTATAAAGGACAGGGAGACACTGAAGCTTTCTTT
TRBV27	.	TRBJ2-1	TRBD1	CASSLDQGARYNEQFF	TGTGCCAGCAGTTTAGACCAGGGGGCGAGGTACAATGAGCAGTTCTTC
TRBV12-3/TRBV12-4	many	TRBJ2-2	TRBD2	CASSITSGGYTGELFF	TGTGCCAGCAGTATCACTAGCGGGGGCTACACCGGGGAGCTGTTTTTT
TRBV11-1	many	TRBJ2-7	TRBD1	CASSSRTGPPYEQYF	TGTGCCAGCAGCTCCCGGACAGGACCCCCCTACGAGCAGTACTTC
TRBV7-9	.	TRBJ2-3	TRBD2	CASSSPPERGPTDTQYF	TGTGCCAGCAGCTCCCCCCCGGAGCGGGGACCCACAGATACGCAGTATTTT
TRBV15	.	TRBJ2-7	.	CATSSGRGTTYEQYF	TGTGCCACCAGCAGCGGCAGGGGAACGACCTACGAGCAGTACTTC
TRBV4-2	.	TRBJ2-3	TRBD2	CASSQVNLAGRHRTDMQYF	TGTGCCAGCAGCCAAGTAAATCTAGCGGGAAGACACCGCACAGATATGCAGTATTTT
TRBV20-1	many	TRBJ2-3	.	CSARGGNARRGSDTQYF	TGCAGTGCTAGAGGGGGTAACGCGCGCCGAGGATCAGATACGCAGTATTTT